This TCR beta chain was obtained from a study of T cells after yellow fever vaccination. TCRdb re-derived calls from the 5' RACE reads in MiXCR, one entry per CDR3 protein. The sample has a few hundred thousand distinct CDR3 sequences, around a sixth seen once; the top ten hold 17%. This receptor was taken from a man younger than 35 who received the YFV17D yellow fever vaccine. This specimen consisted of PBMCs, obtained 5 days after the first yellow fever vaccination.

CDR3 amino acids: CASSPGLALYQETQYF. The DNA for the CDR3 is TGTGCCAGCAGTCCTGGACTAGCTTTGTACCAAGAGACCCAGTACTTC. The V call is TRBV6-2 or TRBV6-3, the J call TRBJ2-5, with 8 bases lining up with TRBD2. Trimming removed 5 bases from V and 0 bases from J; junction bases left unmatched: 8. The CDR3 is made up of 16 amino acids. CDR1 MNHEY and CDR2 SVGEGT come from the germline V gene.